This T cell receptor (beta chain) was found in a study of vaccination and CD4 T cells after COVID-19 (dated by TCRdb to about 2022). Some background on the complete study: Convalescent patients had a positive SARS-CoV-2 result on nasal swab PCR, and of these patients, 8 or 9 had mild disease and one had severe disease. The convalescent cohort included six males and four females, with two Hispanic individuals, seven Caucasians, two Asians and one multiracial person. Each participant got two doses of either the Pfizer-BioNTech BNT162b2 vaccine (n=8) or the Moderna mRNA-1273 vaccine (n=2). Post-COVID blood samples from convalescent patients were collected a median of approximately 93 days after diagnosis, with a range of roughly 30 to 170 days. Post-vaccine blood samples were obtained a median of approximately 74 days after the second vaccine dose, with a range of about 12 to 241 days. The cultures were stimulated with overlapping spike peptide pools from SARS-CoV-2 and from the common cold coronaviruses HCoV-NL63, HCoV-OC43 and HCoV-229E. In control cultures, a CEFX viral epitope pool was used as positive control, an HIV-1 Nef peptide pool was used as negative control, or no peptide was added. In under 13 COVID-19 convalescent patients and 4 infection-naive healthy vaccine recipients, researchers compared the spike-specific CD4+ TCR repertoire from before mRNA vaccination with the repertoire from after.

The treatment or condition tag for this specimen amounts to: approximately nine-day PBMC culture with coronavirus spike peptide pools or control peptides (ViraFEST assay). The ViraFEST assay, used in the study, expanded antigen-specific T cells with peptide pools and then identified the expanded clonotypes through TCR sequencing. The convalescent patients' positive SARS-CoV-2 PCR tests were from March to December 2020, which was before the Alpha, Beta and Delta variants emerged in the United States. Approximately 1.8 million PBMCs per well were cultured in IMDM with roughly 5% human AB serum and roughly 9.3 IU/ml IL-2, plus 10 ug/ml peptide pools. On days 3 and 7, half of the culture medium was replaced with fresh IL-2-containing medium. After approximately eleven days of culture, CD4+ T cells were isolated by negative selection using the EasySep CD4+ T cell isolation kit. Ficoll-Paque Plus gradient centrifugation was used to isolate PBMCs from whole blood, and the isolated PBMCs were then either used fresh or cryopreserved at -140C. Culture conditions were generally each tested in triplicate wells.

Libraries were built with PCR. At the Johns Hopkins FTIC core, DNA from the cultured CD4+ T cells underwent TCR sequencing with the Oncomine TCR Beta short-read assay. The QIAamp micro DNA kit was used to extract genomic DNA from the cultured CD4+ T cells. Oncomine TCR Beta libraries from cultured CD4+ T cells were pooled with unique dual indexes and sequenced on an Illumina iSeq 100. In the original analysis: Non-productive sequences were removed, and CDR3s not starting with C, not ending with F or W, or shorter than 7 amino acids were discarded. Antigen-specific clonotypes were identified using the MANAFEST web application through comparison of peptide-stimulated wells with reference and other culture wells. For a clone to be called positive, the clone needed an FDR below 0.05, an odds ratio above 5, and a productive frequency above 0.1% in at least two of three replicate wells. A clonotype was classed as cross-reactive if the clonotype showed significant expansion both in SARS-CoV-2 spike wells and in at least one common cold coronavirus spike condition. CDR3 homology was assessed with Levenshtein distances (stringdist) and unrooted phylogenetic trees (ape) in R version 3.6.1. TCRdb reran the public reads through fastp at Q25 and MiXCR, keeping productive beta chains. Each record represents a unique CDR3 protein, reported with the most common genes and DNA among its rows. The V and J calls here are based on TCRdb, not the publication. The sample table holds roughly 22,000 distinct CDR3 sequences, of which about 33% were seen once. The ten largest clones take up about an eighth of the sample.

What the authors observed across the whole study: Of the vaccine-specific clones found in convalescent patients, nearly all (304 of 307) were mono-reactive for SARS-CoV-2 spike instead of being cross-reactive with common cold coronaviruses. Only a relatively small number of convalescent patients were included in the study, and early timepoints following natural infection were not analyzed. The median count of SARS-CoV-2-reactive clonotypes went up from 20 to 25 after infection to 38 after vaccination, although the change was not significant. Among convalescent patients, a median around 83% of the SARS-CoV-2-reactive clones seen after vaccination appeared only after vaccination, which suggests priming specific to the vaccine.

This clonotype was counted only a few times. Its antigen is currently not known. Qualities for individual bases were not recorded, and no much larger clone is one base off. The clonotype originates from a human donor with COVID-19. Input material: cultured CD4+ T cells from blood.

The CDR3 protein sequence reads: CASTKGYSGSSYNEQFF. The nucleotide sequence reads as follows: TGTGCCAGCACCAAGGGATATAGCGGGAGCTCCTACAATGAGCAGTTCTTC. In this chain, TRBV6-1 is recombined with TRBJ2-1, with 9 middle bases fitting TRBD2. CDR3 length: 17 amino acids, cysteine to phenylalanine. The DNA shown is the 51-base CDR3, in frame from base 1. Relative to germline, V is missing 7 bases and J is missing 0 bases, with 10 bases of the junction outside any gene match. Taken from the germline V gene, the CDR1 and CDR2 loops are MNHNS and SASEGT.